Following are 28 T cell receptor beta chains from one sample sequenced in a study of cytomegalovirus exposure and HLA in healthy donors. The PCR used 60 Vbeta and 13 Jbeta primers. Assay used: immunoSEQ multiplex PCR; TCRdb lists only in-frame clones, some missing. The sample holds tens of thousands of clones, about three quarters seen once. The sequencing sample was made of PBMCs. The receptors here all came from a man aged 18 to 29 in good health and CMV-seronegative.

This clone was recorded once. Additional DNA sequences in this sample encode the identical CDR3. This chain links TRBV9 with TRBJ2-3; tentatively, D is TRBD1 (5 bases). There are 15 residues in the CDR3. Per germline, CDR1 SGDLS and CDR2 YYNGEE. The germline V and J ends were trimmed by 5 bases and 3 bases, with 16 bases remaining between them. The CDR3 coding sequence is TGTGCCAGCAGTCCTCGCCAGGGTGTTACAGATACGCAGTATTTT. Its translation: CASSPRQGVTDTQYF. The full variable domain, in which reference TRBV9 and TRBJ2-3 provide the parts outside the CDR3, is DSGVTQTPKHLITATGQRVTLRCSPRSGDLSVYWYQQSLDQGLQFLIQYYNGEERAKGNILERFSAQQFPDLHSELNLSSLELGDSALYFCASSPRQGVTDTQYFGPGTRLTVL.

The rearrangement uses TRBV11-2 and TRBJ1-4; D is possibly TRBD1 (6 bases). This CDR3 is built from 16 residues. V was clipped by 0 bases and J by 7 bases, with 15 bases between them. CDR1 and CDR2 from the germline V gene are SGHAT and FQNNGV. The CDR3 is CASSLELPGGGEKLFF. In DNA form, the CDR3 reads TGTGCCAGCAGCTTAGAACTTCCGGGAGGGGGTGAAAAACTGTTTTTT. Full variable domain (remainder filled in from reference TRBV11-2 and TRBJ1-4): EAGVAQSPRYKIIEKRQSVAFWCNPISGHATLYWYQQILGQGPKLLIQFQNNGVVDDSQLPKDRFSAERLKGVDSTLKIQPAKLEDSAVYLCASSLELPGGGEKLFFGSGTQLSVL.

The chain is built from TRBV9 and TRBJ1-1; D is uncertain. From germline, CDR1 is SGDLS and CDR2 YYNGEE. This CDR3 is built from 12 residues. Trimming removed 3 bases from V and 6 bases from J, with 9 bases in between. CDR3 residues: CASSAREAEAFF. CDR3 in DNA: TGTGCCAGCAGCGCCCGGGAGGCTGAAGCTTTCTTT.

The chain links TRBV2 to TRBJ2-1; 10 bases align to TRBD1. With 6 bases clipped from V and 4 bases from J, the junction kept 6 bases outside the gene matches. The CDR3 runs 15 residues. Germline V CDR1 and CDR2: SNHLY, FYNNEI. The CDR3 loop is CASSFDRGLYNEQFF. As DNA, the CDR3 is TGTGCCAGCAGCTTCGACAGGGGGCTATACAATGAGCAGTTCTTC.

In DNA, the CDR3 is TGTGCCAGCTTTCCCGATCGGTTTTCCGGGTTGGGGGCGAACTACGAGCAGTACGTC. Amino acid sequence: CASFPDRFSGLGANYEQYV. This chain connects TRBV11-3 to TRBJ2-7, with D possibly matching TRBD1 (6 bases). The V gene lost 8 bases and the J gene lost 3 bases, with 32 bases spanning the gap. CDR1 SGHNT and CDR2 YENEEA come from the germline V gene. The CDR3 runs 19 residues.

CDR3 protein: CASSKESHSQNTEAFF. CDR3 nucleotides: TGTGCCAGCAGTAAAGAGTCCCATAGTCAGAACACTGAAGCTTTCTTT. The chain recombines TRBV27 with TRBJ1-1; no clear D. The CDR3 is made up of 16 amino acids. Germline CDR1 and CDR2: MNHEY and SMNVEV (reference sequence). Trimming stripped 5 bases from V and 1 base from J, with 17 bases between.

V usage is TRBV4-1 and J usage is TRBJ1-2; D is ambiguous. Trimming stripped 4 bases from V and 0 bases from J, with 15 bases between. The CDR3 has 16 residues. Per germline, CDR1 MGHRA and CDR2 YSYEKL. CDR3 amino acids: CASSPRVAPANYGYTF. CDR3 bases: TGCGCCAGCAGCCCCCGAGTAGCGCCGGCTAACTATGGCTACACCTTC.

CDR3 loop: CASSPGTGGGYEQYF. CDR3 DNA: TGCGCCAGCAGTCCGGGGACAGGGGGCGGTTACGAGCAGTACTTC. The chain has TRBV5-1 and TRBJ2-7; 12 bases line up with TRBD1. J was trimmed by 4 bases and V by 5 bases; bases with no gene match: 7. CDR1 is SGHRS and CDR2 is YFSETQ in the germline V gene. This CDR3 comprises 15 residues.

The chain joins TRBV6-1 to TRBJ2-5; 13 bases match TRBD2. TRBJ2-7 explains the end of the DNA better; the J call may be wrong. The CDR3 runs to 18 residues. Germline-derived CDR1 and CDR2 are MNHNS and SASEGT. The CDR3 sequence: CASSEGLAGFGMVREQYF. CDR3 coding DNA: TGTGCCAGCAGTGAGGGACTAGCGGGGTTCGGAATGGTCCGCGAGCAGTACTTC.

The genes are TRBV7-8 and TRBJ1-1; D gene unclear. Trimming left V 5 bases short and J 4 bases short, with 14 bases between. Germline V gene sequence: CDR1 SGHVS, CDR2 FQNEAQ. CDR3 length: 14 amino acids. DNA of the CDR3: TGTGCCAGCAGCCCAAGGGAGGGAGTCACTGAAGCTTTCTTT. This gives the protein CASSPREGVTEAFF.

The genes are TRBV4-1 and TRBJ1-2; no clear D. V dropped 1 base and J dropped 4 bases, with 7 bases sitting between them. The germline V gene encodes CDR1 MGHRA and CDR2 YSYEKL. The CDR3 extends over 13 amino acids. CDR3 amino acids: CASSQVYIYGYTF. CDR3 DNA: TGCGCCAGCAGCCAAGTGTACATCTATGGCTACACCTTC.

The genes are TRBV25-1 and TRBJ2-5; tentatively, D is TRBD1 (6 bases). There are 14 residues in the CDR3. Looked up from germline, CDR1 is MGHDK and CDR2 is SYGVNS. V lost 3 bases and J 2 bases, leaving 10 bases between the germline ends. CDR3 bases: TGTGCCAGCAGTGAGGGCAGGGGACAAGAGACCCAGTACTTC. Amino acid sequence: CASSEGRGQETQYF.

This clone has more than one count but fewer than ten. The rearrangement links TRBV5-4 to TRBJ2-6; tentative D call: TRBD1 (7 bases). Trimming took 4 bases from V and 0 from J, leaving 17 bases between them. The CDR3 contains 18 residues. Germline lookup yields CDR1 SGHNT and CDR2 YYREEE (reference sequence). The CDR3 DNA reads TGTGCCAGCAGCCCCCGCAGGGGGGCCAACTCTGGGGCCAACGTCCTGACTTTC. Translated: CASSPRRGANSGANVLTF.

This clone was found a few times. The CDR3 DNA reads as TGTGCCAGCAGCCCTAGCGGGGGGGCACTCGGTCTTAATGAGCAGTTCTTC. It yields the protein CASSPSGGALGLNEQFF. The V call is TRBV5-5, the J call TRBJ2-1, with 12 nucleotides matching TRBD2. CDR3 length: 17 amino acids. V was clipped by 4 bases and J by 7 bases; unmatched bases: 12. Germline V gene data show CDR1 as SGHKS and CDR2 as YYEKEE (reference sequence).

With regard to this clone: At one boundary the junction diverges from the germline segment, which might be a read error. The CDR3 here is CASCQDRQSNSPLHF. Written as DNA, the CDR3 is TGTGCCAGCTGCCAAGATAGACAGAGTAATTCACCCCTCCACTTT. The chain links TRBV4-2 to TRBJ1-6; D perhaps matches TRBD1 (5 bases). This CDR3 spans 15 amino acids. Germline assignment: CDR1 LGHNA and CDR2 YNFKEQ.

The chain carries TRBV5-1 and TRBJ1-2, with TRBD1 matching over 9 bases. The CDR3 sequence is 20 residues long. V gave up 0 bases and J gave up 0 bases; unmatched junction bases: 15. From germline, CDR1 is SGHRS and CDR2 YFSETQ. CDR3 loop: CASSLAALRGQGLSNYGYTF. CDR3 DNA: TGCGCCAGCAGCTTGGCCGCTCTTCGGGGACAGGGACTCTCTAACTATGGCTACACCTTC.

The chain is built from TRBV5-1 and TRBJ2-3; 7 positions agree with TRBD1. Germline CDR1 is SGHRS and CDR2 is YFSETQ. CDR3 length: 14 residues. Trimming removed 4 bases from V and 6 bases from J; junction bases left unmatched: 8. This CDR3 reads CASSTRQGGDTQYF. CDR3 coding DNA: TGCGCCAGCAGCACCCGACAGGGCGGGGATACGCAGTATTTT.

A note on this clone: A read error may account for a junction end that differs from germline. In DNA, the CDR3 is TGTTCCAGCAGCTTAGGGATAGGGACAGTTGGCTATGGCTACACCTTC. Protein: CSSSLGIGTVGYGYTF. The chain links TRBV7-9 to TRBJ1-2, with 7 bases fitting TRBD1. The CDR3 extends over 16 amino acids. Per the germline V gene, CDR1 is SEHNR and CDR2 is FQNEAQ (reference sequence).

This clone came up a few times. The rearrangement links TRBV6-5 to TRBJ2-1, with D possibly TRBD2 on 5 matching bases. V dropped 6 bases and J dropped 11 bases, with 23 bases sitting between them. Per the germline V gene, CDR1 is MNHEY and CDR2 is SVGAGI. This CDR3 has 15 residues. The CDR3 coding sequence is TGTGCCAGCAGCCAGAACCCCTATGGAGGAGAGCAGCAGTTCTTC. It specifies CASSQNPYGGEQQFF.

The J gene is TRBJ2-7, the V gene TRBV6-1; 7 bases are shared with TRBD1. The CDR3 has 14 residues. With 9 bases clipped from V and 7 bases from J, the junction kept 15 bases outside the gene matches. Per germline, CDR1 MNHNS and CDR2 SASEGT. The CDR3 reads CASLTRQGWVEQYF. CDR3 nucleotide sequence: TGTGCCAGTCTTACGAGACAGGGTTGGGTTGAGCAGTACTTC.

The genes are TRBV19 and TRBJ1-5, with a possible D match to TRBD1 (5 bases). The CDR3 totals 14 residues. CDR1 is LNHDA, CDR2 SQIVND, per germline (reference sequence). V lost 6 bases and J 6 bases, leaving 15 bases between the germline ends. DNA for the CDR3: TGTGCCAGTAGGACCCAGGGTGAAGGTCAGCCCCAGCATTTT. Translated, it gives CASRTQGEGQPQHF. Filled out from reference TRBV19 and TRBJ1-5, the complete variable domain reads DGGITQSPKYLFRKEGQNVTLSCEQNLNHDAMYWYRQDPGQGLRLIYYSQIVNDFQKGDIAEGYSVSREKKESFPLTVTSAQKNPTAFYLCASRTQGEGQPQHFGDGTRLSIL.

The rearrangement links TRBV7-6 to TRBJ2-3; 10 bases match TRBD2. Germline values: CDR1 SGHVS, CDR2 FNYEAQ. V lost 7 bases to trimming and J lost 2 bases; unmatched junction nucleotides: 6. The CDR3 covers 15 residues. Written as DNA, the CDR3 is TGTGCCAGCACCCGAACTAGCGGGGCCACAGATACGCAGTATTTT. Translation gives CASTRTSGATDTQYF.

CDR3 sequence (DNA): TGTGCCTGGAGTGCGACGGGCCGCGACGCCGGGGAGCTGTTTTTT. Translated, it gives CAWSATGRDAGELFF. The V and J genes are TRBV30 and TRBJ1-3; D not resolved. The closer fit of TRBJ2-2 to the DNA end suggests the J call may be wrong. Germline V gene sequence: CDR1 GTSNPN, CDR2 SVGIG (reference sequence). The CDR3 covers 15 residues.

This chain links TRBV13 with TRBJ2-1, with TRBD2 matching over 7 bases. The germline gives CDR1 PRHDT, CDR2 FYEKMQ (reference sequence). This CDR3 has 15 residues. J lost 0 bases, V lost 8 bases, and 7 bases had no gene match. The CDR3 sequence is CASGSGASSYNEQFF. The DNA of the CDR3 is TGTGCCAGCGGGAGCGGGGCGAGCTCCTACAATGAGCAGTTCTTC.

The J gene is TRBJ1-5, the V gene TRBV4-1; a possible D gene is TRBD1 (5 bases). Trimming took off 0 bases at V and 5 bases at J, with 11 bases between the two ends. Germline CDR1 reads MGHRA; CDR2 reads YSYEKL. The CDR3 consists of 15 residues. The CDR3 DNA follows: TGCGCCAGCAGCCAAGAAGGGGCGCGAGATCAGCCCCAGCATTTT. As protein: CASSQEGARDQPQHF.

The chain has TRBV27 and TRBJ1-3, with 12 bases identical to TRBD1. CDR3 length: 20 amino acids. The germline gives CDR1 MNHEY, CDR2 SMNVEV (reference sequence). Trimming at V came to 4 bases and at J to 1 base, leaving 14 bases not matched to a gene. The CDR3 nucleotides read TGTGCCAGCAGTTCCTCCCCCGGGACAGGGGGCTACGGTTCTGGAAACACCATATATTTT. Translating it yields CASSSSPGTGGYGSGNTIYF.

J is TRBJ1-1 and V is TRBV11-2; unclear D gene. Trimming stripped 1 base from V and 8 bases from J, with 11 bases between. CDR1 is SGHAT, CDR2 FQNNGV, per germline. This CDR3 has 13 residues. The CDR3 sequence: CASSLAVNQEAFF. In DNA, the CDR3 is TGTGCCAGCAGCTTAGCGGTGAACCAAGAAGCTTTCTTT.

V gene TRBV30 combines with J gene TRBJ2-7; weak D call: TRBD2 (6 bases). Deletions cut 4 bases from V and 5 bases from J, with 12 bases between. Germline assignment: CDR1 GTSNPN and CDR2 SVGIG (reference sequence). This CDR3 has 12 amino acids. This CDR3 reads CAWMRDFNEQYF. The CDR3 DNA is TGTGCCTGGATGCGGGATTTTAACGAGCAGTACTTC.